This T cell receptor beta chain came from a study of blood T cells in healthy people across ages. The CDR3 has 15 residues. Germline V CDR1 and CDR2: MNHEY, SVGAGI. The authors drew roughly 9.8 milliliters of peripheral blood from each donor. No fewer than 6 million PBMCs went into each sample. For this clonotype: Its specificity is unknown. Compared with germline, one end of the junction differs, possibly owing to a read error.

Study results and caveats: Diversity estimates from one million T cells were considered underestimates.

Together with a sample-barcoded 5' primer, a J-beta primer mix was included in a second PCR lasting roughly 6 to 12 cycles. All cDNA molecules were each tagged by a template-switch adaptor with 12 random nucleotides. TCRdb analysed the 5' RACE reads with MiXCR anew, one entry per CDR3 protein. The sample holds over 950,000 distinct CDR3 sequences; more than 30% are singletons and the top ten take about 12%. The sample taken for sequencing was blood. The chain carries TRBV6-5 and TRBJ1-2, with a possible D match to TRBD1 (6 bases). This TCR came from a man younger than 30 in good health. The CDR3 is CARSYAGVDGYGYTF. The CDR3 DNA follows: TGTGCCCGCAGTTATGCAGGGGTTGACGGCTATGGCTACACCTTC.